The rows below give T cell receptor beta chains drawn from one sample of a study of spatial heterogeneity in lung cancer. TCRdb recomputed calls from the 5' RACE reads with MiXCR, one row per CDR3 protein. In the table there are some 83,000 distinct CDR3 sequences, 15% to 25% of which are singletons. Sequencing was performed on PBMCs, taken at surgery. The origin of the receptors is a male donor with early-stage non-small cell lung cancer. Both conserved end residues are part of each CDR3. Fields, in order: clone size, D gene, V gene, J gene, CDR3 protein, CDR3 DNA. D genes are given only for firm matches. Not every row has a clone size; where given, it reads once, few, many or a size class.

>many|TRBD2|TRBV7-3|TRBJ2-3
CASSLTGGGQKTDTQYF
TGTGCCAGCAGCCTAACAGGCGGGGGGCAAAAGACAGATACGCAGTATTTT
>few|TRBD2|TRBV3-1|TRBJ2-3
CASSLILAARTDTQYF
TGTGCCAGCAGCTTAATCCTAGCGGCCCGCACAGATACGCAGTATTTT
>many|-|TRBV19|TRBJ2-7
CASSIATQALYEQYF
TGTGCCAGTAGTATAGCAACACAGGCCCTCTACGAGCAGTACTTC
>few|-|TRBV2|TRBJ2-3
CASRGAGDTQYF
TGTGCCAGCAGAGGAGCCGGGGATACGCAGTATTTT
>few|-|TRBV6-4|TRBJ2-3
CASSDSGVTDTQYF
TGTGCCAGCAGTGACTCGGGCGTTACAGATACGCAGTATTTT
>few|-|TRBV4-1|TRBJ1-1
CASSQHRETNTEAFF
TGCGCCAGCAGCCAGCACAGGGAAACGAACACTGAAGCTTTCTTT
>few|TRBD1|TRBV27|TRBJ2-3
CASSVGDRSWDTQYF
TGTGCCAGCAGTGTAGGGGACAGGTCGTGGGATACGCAGTATTTT
>few|TRBD1|TRBV6-5|TRBJ2-7
CASHSGTGFDEQYF
TGTGCCAGCCACTCCGGGACAGGGTTCGACGAGCAGTACTTC
>-|-|TRBV7-9|TRBJ1-1
CASSSGTGGRAFF
TGTGCCAGCAGCTCCGGGACCGGTGGGCGAGCTTTCTTT
>few|TRBD1|TRBV7-3|TRBJ2-1
CASSEGTGVNEQFF
TGTGCCAGCAGCGAAGGGACAGGGGTCAATGAGCAGTTCTTC
>-|-|TRBV24-1|TRBJ2-1
CATSDLNAYEQFF
TGTGCCACCAGTGATTTGAATGCCTATGAGCAGTTCTTC
>-|-|TRBV5-1|TRBJ2-1
CASSLAADYNEQFF
TGCGCCAGCAGCTTGGCCGCAGATTACAATGAGCAGTTCTTC
>-|-|TRBV7-2|TRBJ1-1
CASSLIFPGAFF
TGTGCCAGCAGCTTAATTTTTCCTGGGGCTTTCTTT
>many|TRBD1|TRBV18|TRBJ1-4
CASSPSTGRGEKLFF
TGTGCCAGCTCACCGTCGACAGGGCGAGGAGAAAAACTGTTTTTT
>few|TRBD2|TRBV20-1|TRBJ2-1
CSARTASGGHEQFF
TGCAGTGCTAGAACCGCTAGCGGGGGACATGAGCAGTTCTTC
>-|-|TRBV28|TRBJ1-2
CASSFSEGRVYGYTF
TGTGCCAGCAGTTTCAGTGAGGGGCGCGTCTATGGCTACACCTTC
>few|TRBD2|TRBV7-9|TRBJ2-7
CASSLETSGSSRSSYEQYF
TGTGCCAGCAGCTTGGAGACTAGCGGGAGCTCCCGGAGCTCCTACGAGCAGTACTTC
>many|TRBD1|TRBV4-1|TRBJ1-6
CASRGGPQDSPLHF
TGCGCCAGCAGAGGGGGCCCGCAGGATTCACCCCTCCACTTT
>few|-|TRBV3-1|TRBJ1-2
CASTPGGSGYTF
TGTGCCAGCACCCCCGGGGGATCTGGCTACACCTTC
>many|-|TRBV6-5|TRBJ2-5
CASSPGGARAQYF
TGTGCCAGCAGCCCCGGGGGCGCCCGGGCCCAGTACTTC
>-|-|TRBV11-2|TRBJ1-2
CASSLVSGDNYGYTF
TGTGCCAGCAGCTTAGTCTCAGGGGATAACTATGGCTACACCTTC
>many|TRBD1|TRBV29-1|TRBJ1-1
CSVGAGQGARAFF
TGCAGCGTTGGGGCGGGACAGGGGGCGCGGGCTTTCTTT
>few|-|TRBV6-5|TRBJ1-4
CASSARDSWEKLFF
TGTGCCAGCAGTGCCCGTGACTCCTGGGAAAAACTGTTTTTT
>-|-|TRBV11-2|TRBJ2-5
CASSLGTRQARETQYF
TGTGCCAGCAGCTTAGGAACCCGACAGGCAAGGGAGACCCAGTACTTC
>-|-|TRBV19|TRBJ2-7
CASSIDLSSYEQYF
TGTGCCAGTAGTATAGATCTTAGCTCCTACGAGCAGTACTTC
>many|-|TRBV7-9|TRBJ2-1
CASSPPFRLSSYNEQFF
TGTGCCAGCAGCCCCCCGTTCCGCTTGAGCTCCTACAATGAGCAGTTCTTC
>-|TRBD2|TRBV10-3|TRBJ2-5
CAIRGTSEETQYF
TGTGCCATCAGGGGGACTAGCGAAGAGACCCAGTACTTC
>many|-|TRBV7-9|TRBJ1-1
CASRRTDEAFF
TGTGCCAGCCGACGGACAGACGAAGCTTTCTTT
>-|-|TRBV12-3/TRBV12-4|TRBJ1-2
CASTGGSRYGYTF
TGTGCCAGCACGGGGGGTTCGCGCTATGGCTACACCTTC
>-|-|TRBV15|TRBJ2-7
CATSTGTHTYEQYF
TGTGCCACCAGCACGGGTACTCATACCTACGAGCAGTACTTC
>few|-|TRBV20-1|TRBJ2-7
CSAAAPSSYEQYF
TGCAGTGCCGCCGCCCCGAGCTCCTACGAGCAGTACTTC
>once|-|TRBV28|TRBJ2-7
CASSLQGLYEQYF
TGTGCCAGCAGCCTACAGGGTCTCTACGAGCAGTACTTC
>-|-|TRBV18|TRBJ1-2
CASSPLEKPNYGYTF
TGTGCCAGCTCCCCCTTGGAAAAACCTAACTATGGCTACACCTTC
>few|-|TRBV12-3/TRBV12-4|TRBJ1-5
CASSFGSNQPQHF
TGTGCCAGCAGTTTTGGGTCCAATCAGCCCCAGCATTTT
>-|TRBD1|TRBV28|TRBJ2-7
CASSAGQGTYEQYF
TGTGCCAGCAGTGCGGGACAGGGCACCTACGAGCAGTACTTC
>few|TRBD2|TRBV20-1|TRBJ2-7
CSAASGAGEQYF
TGCAGTGCGGCTAGCGGGGCTGGGGAGCAGTACTTC
>-|-|TRBV12-3/TRBV12-4|TRBJ2-2
CASSFGANTGELFF
TGTGCCAGCAGTTTTGGCGCGAACACCGGGGAGCTGTTTTTT
>few|-|TRBV30|TRBJ2-3
CAWSAQNTQYF
TGTGCCTGGAGTGCCCAAAATACGCAGTATTTT
>many|-|TRBV12-3/TRBV12-4|TRBJ2-5
CASSPEETQYF
TGTGCCAGCAGTCCTGAAGAGACCCAGTACTTC
>-|-|TRBV7-7|TRBJ2-7
CASSPGRTVRAGEQYF
TGTGCTAGCAGCCCGGGGAGGACTGTTAGGGCGGGCGAGCAGTACTTC
>-|TRBD2|TRBV6-2/TRBV6-3|TRBJ2-1
CASRLAGTYNEQFF
TGTGCCAGCAGGCTAGCGGGGACTTACAATGAGCAGTTCTTC
>many|-|TRBV12-3/TRBV12-4|TRBJ1-2
CASSGQRRYGYTF
TGTGCCAGCAGCGGACAGCGCCGCTATGGCTACACCTTC
>-|-|TRBV7-9|TRBJ1-2
CASSSDSYGYTF
TGTGCCAGCAGCTCCGACAGCTATGGCTACACCTTC
>-|TRBD1|TRBV19|TRBJ2-7
CASSRTGGIYEQYF
TGTGCCAGTAGCAGGACAGGGGGCATCTACGAGCAGTACTTC
>-|TRBD2|TRBV14|TRBJ2-1
CASTQSLGLPYNEQFF
TGTGCCAGCACCCAAAGTTTGGGACTACCCTACAATGAGCAGTTCTTC
>many|-|TRBV4-1|TRBJ2-2
CASSQQTANTGELFF
TGCGCCAGCAGCCAACAAACCGCGAACACCGGGGAGCTGTTTTTT
>-|-|TRBV28|TRBJ2-4
CASSRGGSIQYF
TGTGCCAGCAGTCGTGGGGGTAGCATTCAGTACTTC
>few|-|TRBV29-1|TRBJ2-3
CSVDQGYGTDTQYF
TGCAGCGTTGATCAGGGATATGGCACAGATACGCAGTATTTT
>-|TRBD2|TRBV9|TRBJ2-1
CASGDPAGIDEQFF
TGTGCCAGCGGGGATCCAGCGGGAATCGATGAGCAGTTCTTC
>few|-|TRBV6-2/TRBV6-3|TRBJ2-2
CASSALWDTGELFF
TGTGCCAGCAGTGCCCTGTGGGACACCGGGGAGCTGTTTTTT
>few|-|TRBV11-2|TRBJ2-1
CASSLEQNNEQFF
TGTGCCAGCAGCTTAGAGCAGAACAATGAGCAGTTCTTC
>-|TRBD2|TRBV4-1|TRBJ2-7
CASSQGLAGVRAEQYF
TGCGCCAGCAGCCAGGGACTAGCGGGTGTTCGGGCCGAGCAGTACTTC
>-|-|TRBV28|TRBJ2-2
CASSFDRANTGELFF
TGTGCCAGCAGTTTCGATAGGGCGAACACCGGGGAGCTGTTTTTT